The 25 T cell receptor beta chains below all came from one sample that was sequenced in a study of T cells in narcolepsy. TCRdb's table, derived via immunoSEQ multiplex PCR, lists solely in-frame clones and lacks some. The sample lists about 17,000 clones; 65% to 90% were seen once. The sequencing sample was made of memory (CD45RA-) CD4+ T cells from blood. These receptors were obtained from a human donor in good health.

The count of this clone is one. This CDR3 reads CASSLAVGQGANTIYF. CDR3 nucleotide sequence: TGTGCCAGCAGCTTAGCCGTAGGGCAGGGGGCGAACACCATATATTTT. The gene calls are TRBV13 and TRBJ1-3; TRBD1 matches at 8 bases. This CDR3 is 16 amino acids long. The junction had 9 bases not matched to a gene; V was cut back by 1 base and J by 7 bases. CDR1 and CDR2 from the germline V gene are PRHDT and FYEKMQ (reference sequence).

The gene calls are TRBV11-2 and TRBJ2-4, with D possibly TRBD1 on 6 matching bases. Germline V gene lookup returns CDR1 SGHAT and CDR2 FQNNGV. This CDR3 contains 16 residues. The V and J ends lost 5 bases and 2 bases respectively, with 16 bases between them. The CDR3 DNA reads as TGTGCCAGCAGCCAACTGGACAGCTTTCCCAAAAACATTCAGTACTTC. It is translated as CASSQLDSFPKNIQYF.

The J gene is TRBJ2-7, the V gene TRBV7-8; perhaps TRBD1 as D (7 bases). The CDR3 is 14 residues long. Germline values: CDR1 SGHVS, CDR2 FQNEAQ. The V gene lost 5 bases and the J gene lost 12 bases, with 23 bases spanning the gap. The chain's CDR3 is CASSQSGGNQFAYF. The CDR3 coding sequence is TGTGCCAGCAGCCAGTCAGGGGGGAATCAGTTTGCGTACTTC.

The chain combines TRBV7-2 with TRBJ2-2; TRBD2 agrees at 9 bases. From germline, CDR1 is SGHTA and CDR2 FQGNSA. This CDR3 is 16 amino acids long. Trimming cost V 2 bases and J 0 bases; bases outside gene matches: 1. The CDR3 region is CASSLLAGSNTGELFF. CDR3 nucleotides: TGTGCCAGCAGCTTACTAGCGGGATCGAACACCGGGGAGCTGTTTTTT.

The chain combines TRBV7-9 with TRBJ2-5, with D unclear. With 1 base removed from V and 1 base from J, the gap between germline ends came to 4 bases. This CDR3 is built from 13 residues. CDR1 and CDR2 from the germline V gene are SEHNR and FQNEAQ (reference sequence). CDR3 protein: CASSLVGQETQYF. Written as DNA, the CDR3 is TGTGCCAGCAGCTTAGTAGGCCAAGAGACCCAGTACTTC.

The chain uses TRBV6-5 and TRBJ1-2; no reliable D call. V was cut by 8 bases and J by 2 bases, with 6 bases left in between. Germline assignment: CDR1 MNHEY and CDR2 SVGAGI. This CDR3 contains 11 residues. Here the CDR3 reads CASSGNYGYTF. CDR3 in DNA: TGTGCCAGCTCGGGAAACTATGGCTACACCTTC.

On this clone: The DNA is left out, because the CDR3 cannot be placed on it with certainty; the CDR3 is given as TCRdb lists it. J is TRBJ2-5 and V is TRBV5-6; the table assigns TRBD2, which was not confirmed against the DNA. Germline CDR1 SGHDT, CDR2 YYEEEE. With termini counted, the CDR3 has 16 amino acids. The CDR3 loop is CTYLCASSLRGYEQYF.

The chain has TRBV6-5 and TRBJ1-2; 9 nucleotides match TRBD1. Germline V gives CDR1 MNHEY, CDR2 SVGAGI. The CDR3 spans 13 residues. J gave up 5 bases and V 5 bases, and 3 bases lay outside the gene matches. CDR3 DNA sequence: TGTGCCAGCAGTCGAGGACAGGGGTATGGCTACACCTTC. Translation gives CASSRGQGYGYTF.

This rearrangement joins TRBV9 to TRBJ2-1, with 7 nucleotides matching TRBD1. The germline gives CDR1 SGDLS, CDR2 YYNGEE. J was trimmed by 5 bases and V by 2 bases; bases with no gene match: 1. This CDR3 is 13 amino acids long. DNA for the CDR3: TGTGCCAGCAGCGTGCAGGGGGACAATGAGCAGTTCTTC. Protein: CASSVQGDNEQFF. Drawing the rest from reference TRBV9 and TRBJ2-1, the complete variable domain is DSGVTQTPKHLITATGQRVTLRCSPRSGDLSVYWYQQSLDQGLQFLIQYYNGEERAKGNILERFSAQQFPDLHSELNLSSLELGDSALYFCASSVQGDNEQFFGPGTRLTVL.

The V gene is TRBV6-5, the J gene TRBJ1-1; no reliable D call. Per germline, CDR1 MNHEY and CDR2 SVGAGI. There are 13 residues in the CDR3. Trimming shortened V by 5 bases and J by 0 bases, and 7 bases separated the two germline ends. The CDR3 DNA sequence: TGTGCCAGCAGTGAAGTATTGAACACTGAAGCTTTCTTT. Translating it yields CASSEVLNTEAFF.

This clone was found a few times. The V call is TRBV11-2, the J call TRBJ1-2; D is undetermined. Germline V gene sequence: CDR1 SGHAT, CDR2 FQNNGV. The V end lost 2 bases, the J end lost 5 bases, and 9 bases lay between the germline ends. This CDR3 contains 13 residues. Written as DNA, the CDR3 is TGTGCCAGCAGCTTATATGTTAAATATGGCTACACCTTC. Translation gives CASSLYVKYGYTF.

This chain uses TRBV5-1 with TRBJ1-4, with a tentative D call TRBD1 (6 bases). The germline V gene has CDR1 SGHRS and CDR2 YFSETQ. CDR3 length equals 15 residues. V shed 0 bases and J shed 8 bases, with 14 bases lying between them. CDR3 bases: TGCGCCAGCAGCTTGGCCGGGGGGCTAGAGGAAAAACTGTTTTTT. This encodes CASSLAGGLEEKLFF.

This chain links TRBV6-1 with TRBJ1-1; weak D call: TRBD1 (5 bases). The CDR3 has 16 residues. The germline V and J ends were trimmed by 4 bases and 0 bases, with 15 bases remaining between them. The germline gives CDR1 MNHNS, CDR2 SASEGT. The DNA for the CDR3 is TGTGCCAGCAGTGGTCCCGGGGGAATAATGAACACTGAAGCTTTCTTT. Translating gives CASSGPGGIMNTEAFF.

The chain joins TRBV7-9 to TRBJ2-5; the match to TRBD2 covers 13 bases. Germline V gives CDR1 SEHNR, CDR2 FQNEAQ (reference sequence). This CDR3 region has 18 residues. J was trimmed by 2 bases and V by 2 bases; bases with no gene match: 8. The CDR3 loop reads CASSLRVGLAGPQETQYF. DNA of the CDR3: TGTGCCAGCAGCTTAAGGGTGGGACTAGCGGGGCCGCAAGAGACCCAGTACTTC.

The sample holds one count of this clone. V usage is TRBV14 and J usage is TRBJ2-1; D is uncertain. The germline V gene encodes CDR1 SGHDN and CDR2 FVKESK. The CDR3 spans 16 residues. V was trimmed by 1 base and J by 6 bases, leaving 16 bases between them. The CDR3 loop is CASSQVSSSRRNEQFF. In nucleotides, the CDR3 is TGTGCCAGCAGCCAAGTTTCGTCTAGTCGACGCAATGAGCAGTTCTTC.

V usage is TRBV11-2 and J usage is TRBJ1-4; D gene ambiguous. The CDR3 length is 13 residues. V lost 4 bases to trimming and J lost 8 bases, with 11 bases between them. Germline CDR1 is SGHAT and CDR2 is FQNNGV. The DNA of the CDR3 is TGTGCCAGCAGCTCAGTAGTTGTGGAAAAACTGTTTTTT. This encodes CASSSVVVEKLFF.

V is TRBV6-6 and J is TRBJ1-5; the match to TRBD1 covers 9 bases. The V and J ends lost 2 bases and 4 bases, in that order; junction bases with no gene match: 0. The CDR3 length is 14 residues. Germline-derived CDR1 and CDR2 are MNHNY and SVGAGI (reference sequence). CDR3 amino acids: CASSYGQGNQPQHF. The CDR3 DNA is TGTGCCAGCAGTTACGGACAGGGGAATCAGCCCCAGCATTTT.

In this sample, this clone turned up once. CDR3 residues: CASSRAGGETQYF. The CDR3 DNA reads as TGTGCCAGCTCACGAGCGGGGGGAGAGACCCAGTACTTC. This rearrangement joins TRBV18 to TRBJ2-5; 9 nucleotides align to TRBD2. The J segment lost 4 bases and the V segment lost 4 bases, leaving 1 base of the junction unmatched. Germline values: CDR1 KGHSH, CDR2 LQKENI. This CDR3 has 13 amino acids.

The rearrangement links TRBV27 to TRBJ1-2, with D possibly being TRBD1 (5 bases). Trimming removed 5 bases at V and 4 bases at J, with 20 bases between. CDR1 MNHEY and CDR2 SMNVEV come from the germline V gene (reference sequence). This CDR3 spans 16 amino acids. CDR3 region: CASSPYPPRGSYGYTF. The CDR3 nucleotides read TGTGCCAGCAGTCCCTACCCCCCTCGGGGCAGCTATGGCTACACCTTC.

The chain has TRBV10-3 and TRBJ2-3; 11 bases match TRBD2. Germline V CDR1 and CDR2: ENHRY, SYGVKD. The CDR3 contains 17 residues. The ends lost 7 bases at V and 0 bases at J; junction bases unmatched: 9. As DNA, the CDR3 is TGTGCCATCAAACCGGGACTAGCGGACTCTAGCACAGATACGCAGTATTTT. This translates into CAIKPGLADSSTDTQYF.

For the CDR3, the DNA is TGTGCAAGTCCCTCATCGCAGAAAAAGAGCGGGATCCAACGGGGGGAGACCCAGTACTTC. Its protein product is CASPSSQKKSGIQRGETQYF. The V call is TRBV12-2, the J call TRBJ2-5; TRBD2 is the table's D call and was not checked against the DNA. TRBV12-2 is flagged as a pseudogene. The CDR3 sequence is 20 residues long.

The chain combines TRBV28 with TRBJ2-4; the D is unclear. CDR3 length: 15 residues. Germline CDR1 MDHEN, CDR2 SYDVKM. V shed 3 bases and J shed 1 base, with 10 bases lying between them. CDR3 coding DNA: TGTGCCAGCAGTTTGCCGGGTGGGGCCAAAAACATTCAGTACTTC. This translates into CASSLPGGAKNIQYF.

The rearrangement uses TRBV7-9 and TRBJ2-7; D gene unclear. Germline V gene lookup returns CDR1 SEHNR and CDR2 FQNEAQ (reference sequence). Trimming removed 0 bases at V and 6 bases at J, with 6 bases between. This CDR3 has 12 residues. The CDR3 loop is CASSLASGEQYF. The CDR3 DNA follows: TGTGCCAGCAGCTTAGCTTCCGGCGAGCAGTACTTC.

The chain recombines TRBV11-2 with TRBJ2-7; D is perhaps TRBD1 (6 bases). The length of the CDR3 is 14 residues. The V gene's germline CDR1 is SGHAT and CDR2 FQNNGV. V was shortened by 2 bases and J by 6 bases, with 14 bases between the two germline ends. For the CDR3, the DNA is TGTGCCAGCAGCTTATATCTGGGGGCCGGCGAGCAGTACTTC. Protein product: CASSLYLGAGEQYF.

The genes are TRBV4-1 and TRBJ2-6; 12 bases align to TRBD1. This CDR3 contains 21 residues. The ends lost 0 bases at V and 3 bases at J; junction bases unmatched: 12. Germline loops: CDR1 MGHRA, CDR2 YSYEKL. This chain's CDR3 is CASSQDRDRGLWARGANVLTF. In DNA, the CDR3 is TGCGCCAGCAGCCAAGACCGGGACAGGGGGCTTTGGGCTCGTGGGGCCAACGTCCTGACTTTC.